One and the same sample provided the 30 T cell receptor beta chains below, sequenced in a study of T cell responses to AZD1222 COVID-19 vaccine. TCRdb's table, derived via immunoSEQ multiplex PCR, lists solely in-frame clones and lacks some. The sample carries 65,000 to 80,000 clones, more than 75% recorded once. The specimen comprised peripheral blood, sampled on day 0 of AZD1222 vaccination. These receptors were taken from an adult in good health.

The chain couples TRBV7-3 to TRBJ1-1; D might be TRBD1 (6 bases). V lost 5 bases and J lost 5, with 12 bases in between. The CDR3 sequence is 13 residues long. Germline loops: CDR1 SGHTA, CDR2 FQGTGA. CDR3 sequence: CASSTQGQTEAFF. DNA for the CDR3: TGTGCCAGCAGCACCCAAGGACAGACTGAAGCTTTCTTT.

V is TRBV10-3 and J is TRBJ1-2; a possible D gene is TRBD1 (5 bases). Germline V gives CDR1 ENHRY, CDR2 SYGVKD. This CDR3 has 16 amino acids. The V end lost 6 bases, the J end lost 4 bases, and 21 bases lay between the germline ends. Here the CDR3 reads CAIRGSTGPTFYGYTF. CDR3 coding DNA: TGTGCCATCAGGGGGTCAACAGGACCAACATTCTATGGCTACACCTTC.

V usage is TRBV29-1 and J usage is TRBJ1-1, with 11 nucleotides matching TRBD1. CDR1 and CDR2 (germline): SQVTM, ANQGSEA. The CDR3 loop spans 13 amino acids. Germline trimming cut 8 bases from V and 4 bases from J; bases unmatched to any gene: 6. The CDR3 nucleotides are TGCAGCACTACCGGGACAGGGGGCACTGAAGCTTTCTTT. As protein: CSTTGTGGTEAFF.

The chain employs TRBV24-1 and TRBJ1-1; D call uncertain. The CDR3 contains 13 residues. CDR1 is KGHDR and CDR2 is SFDVKD in the germline V gene. V was cut by 5 bases and J by 3 bases, with 9 bases left in between. CDR3 in amino acids: CATSAADYTEAFF. CDR3 nucleotides: TGTGCCACCAGTGCGGCCGACTACACTGAAGCTTTCTTT.

For the CDR3, the DNA is TGTGCCAGCAACCGACAGGGGTCCGCCGATCAGCCCCAGCATTTT. Its protein product is CASNRQGSADQPQHF. The chain has TRBV6-5 and TRBJ1-5, with TRBD1 identical over 8 bases. With V trimmed by 7 bases and J by 5 bases, 10 bases remained unmatched. CDR1 is MNHEY and CDR2 is SVGAGI in the germline V gene. The CDR3 spans 15 residues.

This chain links TRBV9 with TRBJ1-6; D possibly corresponds to TRBD1 (5 bases). The CDR3 has 16 amino acids. Germline V gene lookup returns CDR1 SGDLS and CDR2 YYNGEE. The germline V and J ends were trimmed by 3 bases and 9 bases, with 19 bases remaining between them. The CDR3 region is CASSARGTGEGSPLHF. The DNA for the CDR3 is TGTGCCAGCAGCGCACGGGGAACAGGTGAGGGTTCACCCCTCCACTTT.

The chain couples TRBV11-2 to TRBJ2-5; TRBD2 might be the D (7 bases). Germline V gene lookup returns CDR1 SGHAT and CDR2 FQNNGV. This CDR3 has 16 amino acids. V was clipped by 3 bases and J by 3 bases, with 17 bases between them. Written as DNA, the CDR3 is TGTGCCAGCAGCTTGGAGGGGGGGGATCCGGAAGAGACCCAGTACTTC. Its protein product is CASSLEGGDPEETQYF.

The rearrangement joins TRBV7-2 to TRBJ1-2; no clear D. Germline V gene lookup returns CDR1 SGHTA and CDR2 FQGNSA. This CDR3 spans 12 amino acids. V was clipped by 0 bases and J by 7 bases, with 6 bases between them. The CDR3 coding sequence is TGTGCCAGCAGCTTAGCTGGATTTGGCTACACCTTC. Its translation: CASSLAGFGYTF.

The V call is TRBV5-1, the J call TRBJ1-3; D remains ambiguous. Trimming pared 0 bases from V and 1 base from J, leaving 5 bases between. The CDR3 loop spans 14 amino acids. Germline values: CDR1 SGHRS, CDR2 YFSETQ. The CDR3 nucleotides are TGCGCCAGCAGCTTGGATCTTTCTGGAAACACCATATATTTT. Translating gives CASSLDLSGNTIYF.

The rearrangement joins TRBV11-2 to TRBJ2-7, with a tentative D call TRBD1 (5 bases). The CDR3 runs 15 residues. Germline CDR1 SGHAT, CDR2 FQNNGV. V was pared by 2 bases and J by 1 base, with 12 bases between. This CDR3 reads CASSLKQGYSYEQYF. For the CDR3, the DNA is TGTGCCAGCAGCTTAAAGCAGGGTTATTCCTACGAGCAGTACTTC.

This clone was counted a single time. The rearrangement links TRBV11-2 to TRBJ2-5, with no clear D. The CDR3 loop spans 13 amino acids. V was cut by 2 bases and J by 1 base, with 5 bases left in between. Germline V CDR1 and CDR2: SGHAT, FQNNGV. CDR3 in DNA: TGTGCCAGCAGCTTACGGGTCCAAGAGACCCAGTACTTC. Amino acid sequence: CASSLRVQETQYF.

A word on this clone: Other DNA variants within this sample encode the same CDR3. The chain has TRBV7-9 and TRBJ1-5, with TRBD1 as a possible D gene (5 bases). Trimming took 5 bases from V and 2 from J, leaving 7 bases between them. This CDR3 region has 13 residues. Germline-derived CDR1 and CDR2 are SEHNR and FQNEAQ (reference sequence). The CDR3 reads CASSRGGNQPQHF. Written as DNA, the CDR3 is TGTGCCAGCAGCAGGGGTGGCAATCAGCCCCAGCATTTT.

The V and J genes are TRBV12-3 or TRBV12-4 and TRBJ2-1; D perhaps matches TRBD1 (7 bases). The V end lost 5 bases, the J end lost 9 bases, and 11 bases lay between the germline ends. This CDR3 region has 12 residues. The CDR3 loop is CASSLQGGEQFF. CDR3 in DNA: TGTGCCAGCAGTCTTCAGGGGGGTGAGCAGTTCTTC.

The chain couples TRBV2 to TRBJ2-7, with TRBD2 matching 12 bases. This CDR3 region has 16 residues. Germline lookup yields CDR1 SNHLY and CDR2 FYNNEI. J lost 1 base, V lost 4 bases, and 5 bases had no gene match. The CDR3 sequence is CASSGRTSGRSYEQYF. The CDR3 bases are TGTGCCAGCAGTGGGCGAACTAGCGGGAGGTCCTACGAGCAGTACTTC.

This clone was seen once. The chain couples TRBV12-3 or TRBV12-4 to TRBJ2-2; D remains unclear. Between the trimmed V and J ends, which lost 2 bases and 5 bases, there was a span of 6 bases. This CDR3 spans 13 amino acids. DNA for the CDR3: TGTGCCAGCAGTTTACAAGGTACCGGGGAGCTGTTTTTT. Protein sequence: CASSLQGTGELFF.

J is TRBJ1-5 and V is TRBV11-1; possible D gene TRBD1, 5 bases. The CDR3 runs to 13 residues. Germline-derived CDR1 and CDR2 are SGHAT and FQDESV (reference sequence). The V end was cut by 5 bases, the J end by 4 bases, with 9 bases between. The CDR3 reads CASSLGQNQPQHF. CDR3 DNA sequence: TGTGCCAGCAGCCTCGGACAAAATCAGCCCCAGCATTTT.

The V gene is TRBV29-1, the J gene TRBJ2-3; TRBD2 matches 7 bases. After removal of 3 bases from V and 6 bases from J, the junction contained 12 bases not matched to a gene. From germline, CDR1 is SQVTM and CDR2 ANQGSEA. CDR3 size: 15 residues. Here the CDR3 reads CSVDSGGGPHDTQYF. Here the CDR3 DNA reads TGCAGCGTTGACTCCGGGGGAGGGCCTCACGATACGCAGTATTTT.

The J gene is TRBJ1-3, the V gene TRBV11-3, with unresolved D. Germline lookup yields CDR1 SGHNT and CDR2 YENEEA. V gave up 5 bases and J gave up 11 bases, with 16 bases separating them. The CDR3 has 13 residues. The CDR3 here is CASSLLAPQAIYF. DNA of the CDR3: TGTGCCAGCAGCCTTTTGGCCCCGCAGGCCATATATTTT.

V and J are TRBV11-2 and TRBJ2-3; 7 bases align to TRBD2. Trimming cost V 1 base and J 4 bases; bases outside gene matches: 8. Per germline, CDR1 SGHAT and CDR2 FQNNGV. The CDR3 spans 16 residues. The CDR3 nucleotides read TGTGCCAGCAGCTTAGCTGGCGGGAGTACCCCAGATACGCAGTATTTT. Translated: CASSLAGGSTPDTQYF.

V is TRBV29-1 and J is TRBJ1-3, with unresolved D. Looked up from germline, CDR1 is SQVTM and CDR2 is ANQGSEA. CDR3 size: 12 residues. Trimming left V 3 bases short and J 3 bases short, with 6 bases between. The CDR3 DNA is TGCAGCGTTGATTACGGTGGAAACACCATATATTTT. Translating gives CSVDYGGNTIYF.

The V gene is TRBV6-1, the J gene TRBJ1-5; D remains unclear. Trimming pared 2 bases from V and 7 bases from J, leaving 9 bases between. Per the germline V gene, CDR1 is MNHNS and CDR2 is SASEGT. The CDR3 runs 13 residues. Written as DNA, the CDR3 is TGTGCCAGCAGTGAAAGGGTGGGGCAGCCCCAGCATTTT. This sequence encodes CASSERVGQPQHF.

The gene calls are TRBV7-3 and TRBJ2-3; the D is unclear. V lost 4 bases and J 1 base, leaving 15 bases between the germline ends. The CDR3 extends over 16 amino acids. Germline CDR1 and CDR2: SGHTA and FQGTGA. The CDR3 DNA follows: TGTGCCAGCAGCTCCATATCCGGTCTGGGCACAGATACGCAGTATTTT. Translation: CASSSISGLGTDTQYF. The full variable domain, its missing parts supplied by reference TRBV7-3 and TRBJ2-3, is GAGVSQTPSNKVTEKGKYVELRCDPISGHTALYWYRQSLGQGPEFLIYFQGTGAADDSGLPNDRFFAVRPEGSVSTLKIQRTERGDSAVYLCASSSISGLGTDTQYFGPGTRLTVL.

This clone was detected once. The genes are TRBV30 and TRBJ1-1; D is ambiguous. Germline loops: CDR1 GTSNPN, CDR2 SVGIG (reference sequence). Trimming stripped 1 base from V and 8 bases from J, with 5 bases between. This CDR3 region has 10 residues. CDR3 DNA: TGTGCCTGGAGTGCGGCGGAAGCTTTCTTT. It is translated as CAWSAAEAFF.

The count of this clone is one. The chain carries TRBV6-5 and TRBJ1-2; D gene uncertain. Trimming shortened V by 2 bases and J by 6 bases, and 10 bases separated the two germline ends. Germline CDR1 MNHEY, CDR2 SVGAGI. The CDR3 totals 13 residues. The CDR3 reads CASSYPDENGYTF. CDR3 bases: TGTGCCAGCAGTTACCCCGACGAGAATGGCTACACCTTC.

The genes are TRBV5-1 and TRBJ2-2; D possibly corresponds to TRBD2 (6 bases). The germline V and J ends were trimmed by 3 bases and 5 bases, with 14 bases remaining between them. CDR1 and CDR2 (germline): SGHRS, YFSETQ. This CDR3 region has 15 residues. CDR3 sequence reads: CASSSPQLATGELFF. Written as DNA, the CDR3 is TGCGCCAGCAGCTCCCCACAACTAGCTACCGGGGAGCTGTTTTTT.

The chain carries TRBV15 and TRBJ1-4; no clear D. This CDR3 contains 12 residues. Germline V lookup: CDR1 LNHNV, CDR2 YYDKDF (reference sequence). The ends were cut back, 4 bases at V and 7 bases at J, with 7 bases in the middle. The CDR3 here is CATSMEGEKLFF. The CDR3 nucleotides read TGTGCCACCAGCATGGAGGGTGAAAAACTGTTTTTT. Together with reference TRBV15 and TRBJ1-4, the CDR3 gives the full variable domain: DAMVIQNPRYQVTQFGKPVTLSCSQTLNHNVMYWYQQKSSQAPKLLFHYYDKDFNNEADTPDNFQSRRPNTSFCFLDIRSPGLGDTAMYLCATSMEGEKLFFGSGTQLSVL.

The genes are TRBV5-1 and TRBJ1-2; tentative D call: TRBD1 (5 bases). The CDR3 sequence is 15 residues long. V shed 0 bases and J shed 5 bases, with 14 bases lying between them. Germline assignment: CDR1 SGHRS and CDR2 YFSETQ. The CDR3: CASSLGQRVKYGYTF. CDR3 DNA sequence: TGCGCCAGCAGCTTGGGACAGAGAGTGAAATATGGCTACACCTTC.

V gene TRBV30 combines with J gene TRBJ2-7, with D unresolved. This CDR3 has 11 amino acids. Germline V gene data show CDR1 as GTSNPN and CDR2 as SVGIG (reference sequence). Trimming left V 4 bases short and J 2 bases short, with 6 bases between. CDR3 loop: CAWTDAYEQYF. In DNA form, the CDR3 reads TGTGCCTGGACGGATGCCTACGAGCAGTACTTC.

The chain has TRBV5-1 and TRBJ2-1; 13 positions agree with TRBD2. CDR3 size: 19 residues. Germline V CDR1 and CDR2: SGHRS, YFSETQ. The ends lost 1 base at V and 2 bases at J; junction bases unmatched: 9. CDR3 in amino acids: CASSLPGTSGVTTYNEQFF. The CDR3 nucleotides read TGCGCCAGCAGCTTGCCCGGGACTAGCGGGGTGACGACCTACAATGAGCAGTTCTTC.

CDR3 residues: CASSYQTRGFF. The CDR3 bases are TGTGCCAGCAGTTACCAGACCCGCGGGTTCTTT. The chain carries TRBV6-6 and TRBJ1-1; D is uncertain. Germline CDR1 MNHNY, CDR2 SVGAGI (reference sequence). V gave up 2 bases and J gave up 14 bases, with 12 bases separating them. This CDR3 region has 11 residues.